This entry describes one TCR beta chain. Its specificity is unknown. The entry originates in a study of blood T cells in healthy people across ages. Broader study findings: Long-lived donors had more naive CD4+ cells and higher diversity than aged donors.

Germline values: CDR1 DFQATT, CDR2 SNEGSKA (reference sequence). The CDR3 is 12 amino acids. Trimming took 2 bases from V and 6 from J; bases not matched to a gene: 1. Using a J-beta primer mix together with a sample-barcoded 5' primer, a second PCR was run for roughly 6 to 12 cycles. A single record per CDR3 protein comes from TCRdb applying MiXCR to the 5' RACE reads. Of over 500,000 distinct CDR3 sequences listed, around 27% were seen once; the top ten hold approximately 3.5%. This same sample was also part of a study on T cells of mothers and their children.

The clonotype originates from a boy aged 2 to 10 in good health. The chain combines TRBV20-1 with TRBJ1-1, with 9 bases lining up with TRBD1. Sequencing used blood. The CDR3 protein is CSARRQGAEAFF. As DNA, the CDR3 is TGCAGTGCTAGAAGACAGGGGGCTGAAGCTTTCTTT.